The 12 T cell receptor beta chains listed next were all sequenced from one sample in a study of PD-1 blockade in classical Hodgkin lymphoma. Indicated time point: newly diagnosed, previously untreated cHL patient sample. Data came from immunoSEQ multiplex PCR; TCRdb stores just in-frame clones and leaves some out. The sample lists several thousand clones, about 78% seen once, with roughly 7.4% in the top ten. The sequencing sample was made of peripheral blood mononuclear cells (PBMCs). The receptor set was obtained from a human donor with classical Hodgkin lymphoma.

Here the CDR3 DNA reads TGCGCCAGCAGCTTGGAGCCGGGACAGGCAAACGAGCAGTACTTC. Its translation: CASSLEPGQANEQYF. The chain recombines TRBV5-1 with TRBJ2-7; TRBD1 aligns across 8 bases. The CDR3 has 15 residues. After removal of 0 bases from V and 5 bases from J, the junction contained 7 bases not matched to a gene. The V gene's germline CDR1 is SGHRS and CDR2 YFSETQ. The full variable domain, completed using reference TRBV5-1 and TRBJ2-7, is KAGVTQTPRYLIKTRGQQVTLSCSPISGHRSVSWYQQTPGQGLQFLFEYFSETQRNKGNFPGRFSGRQFSNSRSEMNVSTLELGDSALYLCASSLEPGQANEQYFGPGTRLTVT.

The rearrangement joins TRBV28 to TRBJ2-3; 11 bases match TRBD2. V dropped 3 bases and J dropped 5; count of bases not matched to a gene: 4. The CDR3 runs 15 residues. CDR1 is MDHEN and CDR2 is SYDVKM in the germline V gene. This CDR3 reads CASSLSGLAGDTQYF. In nucleotides, the CDR3 is TGTGCCAGCAGTTTGTCCGGACTAGCGGGAGATACGCAGTATTTT.

This chain links TRBV7-3 with TRBJ2-2; TRBD2 matches 7 bases. The germline V gene has CDR1 SGHTA and CDR2 FQGTGA. V lost 1 base, J lost 5 bases, and 10 bases stayed unmatched. This CDR3 region has 17 residues. The CDR3 DNA is TGTGCCAGCAGCTTAAGTTTTCCGGGAGGAGGTACCGGGGAGCTGTTTTTT. It codes for CASSLSFPGGGTGELFF.

The V and J genes are TRBV10-2 and TRBJ2-3; D tentatively fits TRBD1 or TRBD2 (6 bases each). Trimming shortened V by 0 bases and J by 1 base, and 8 bases separated the two germline ends. This CDR3 is 15 amino acids long. CDR1 WSHSY and CDR2 SAAADI come from the germline V gene. CDR3 amino acids: CASSESRGGTDTQYF. The CDR3 DNA follows: TGCGCCAGCAGTGAGTCGAGGGGGGGCACAGATACGCAGTATTTT.

The chain employs TRBV18 and TRBJ2-1; TRBD1 aligns across 8 bases. The CDR3 covers 15 residues. V was pared by 2 bases and J by 5 bases, with 5 bases of the junction left unmatched. The V gene's germline CDR1 is KGHSH and CDR2 LQKENI. Here the CDR3 reads CASSPGQGRNNEQFF. The CDR3 region has the DNA TGTGCCAGCTCACCAGGACAGGGAAGGAACAATGAGCAGTTCTTC.

This chain connects TRBV5-6 to TRBJ1-6; D is undetermined. Germline assignment: CDR1 SGHDT and CDR2 YYEEEE. V shed 2 bases and J shed 6 bases, with 6 bases lying between them. CDR3 size: 13 residues. The CDR3 protein is CASSFRPNSPLHF. The CDR3, as DNA: TGTGCCAGCAGCTTCCGGCCTAATTCACCCCTCCACTTT.

The chain combines TRBV7-2 with TRBJ1-2; TRBD1 is a possible D gene (6 bases). Germline V gene sequence: CDR1 SGHTA, CDR2 FQGNSA. V was cut by 0 bases and J by 4 bases, with 12 bases left in between. This CDR3 comprises 15 residues. The chain's CDR3 is CASSLAGTIGYGYTF. CDR3 DNA sequence: TGTGCCAGCAGCTTAGCGGGGACAATTGGCTATGGCTACACCTTC.

The chain combines TRBV6-1 with TRBJ1-1; 8 bases line up with TRBD1. J gave up 0 bases and V 10 bases, and 7 bases lay outside the gene matches. The CDR3 has 14 residues. CDR1 MNHNS and CDR2 SASEGT come from the germline V gene. The CDR3 reads CATTGTGMNTEAFF. The CDR3 coding sequence is TGTGCCACCACGGGGACAGGAATGAACACTGAAGCTTTCTTT.

This clone has just one count. The chain employs TRBV9 and TRBJ2-1; 8 positions agree with TRBD2. This CDR3 has 15 amino acids. The germline gives CDR1 SGDLS, CDR2 YYNGEE. V trimming: 3 bases; J trimming: 5 bases; junction bases outside the gene matches: 7. CDR3 amino acids: CASSGTDGGDNEQFF. The DNA of the CDR3 is TGTGCCAGCAGCGGGACCGACGGGGGGGACAATGAGCAGTTCTTC.

The genes are TRBV19 and TRBJ2-5; possible D gene TRBD1, 6 bases. CDR1 and CDR2 (germline): LNHDA, SQIVND (reference sequence). CDR3 size: 13 residues. Trimming pared 6 bases from V and 5 bases from J, leaving 13 bases between. The CDR3 loop is CASRYRDGETQYF. The CDR3 nucleotides are TGTGCCAGTAGATACAGGGACGGTGAGACCCAGTACTTC.

The gene calls are TRBV2 and TRBJ1-1; 9 positions match TRBD1. In germline, CDR1 is SNHLY, CDR2 FYNNEI. This CDR3 contains 14 residues. Trimming removed 3 bases from V and 9 bases from J; junction bases left unmatched: 8. Here the CDR3 DNA reads TGTGCCAGCAGTGAGATCCGGACAGGGGAAAAAGCTTTCTTT. Translated, it gives CASSEIRTGEKAFF.

The V call is TRBV6-6, the J call TRBJ2-7, with 7 bases lining up with TRBD1. V shed 2 bases and J 6 bases; nucleotides not matched to a gene: 4. The CDR3 sequence is 13 residues long. Germline V gene lookup returns CDR1 MNHNY and CDR2 SVGAGI (reference sequence). The CDR3 here is CASSYQTGSEQYF. CDR3 in DNA: TGTGCCAGCAGTTACCAGACAGGGTCCGAGCAGTACTTC.